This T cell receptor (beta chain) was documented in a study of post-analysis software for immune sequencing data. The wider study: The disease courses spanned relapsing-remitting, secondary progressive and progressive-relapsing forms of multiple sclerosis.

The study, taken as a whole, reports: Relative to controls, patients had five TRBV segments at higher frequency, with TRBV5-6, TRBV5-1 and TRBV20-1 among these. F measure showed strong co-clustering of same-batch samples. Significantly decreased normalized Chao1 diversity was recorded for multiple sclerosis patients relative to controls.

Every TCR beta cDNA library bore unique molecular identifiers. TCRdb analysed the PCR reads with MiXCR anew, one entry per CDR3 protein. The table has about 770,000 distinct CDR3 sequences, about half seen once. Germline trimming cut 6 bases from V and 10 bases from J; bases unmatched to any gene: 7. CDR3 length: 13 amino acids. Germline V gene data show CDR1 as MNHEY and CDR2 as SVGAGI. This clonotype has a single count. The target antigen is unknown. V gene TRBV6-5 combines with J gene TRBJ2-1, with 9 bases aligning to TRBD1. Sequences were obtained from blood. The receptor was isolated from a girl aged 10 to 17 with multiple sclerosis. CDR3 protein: CASRPGQGREQFF. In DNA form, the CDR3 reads TGTGCCAGCAGACCGGGACAGGGAAGGGAGCAGTTCTTC.